What follows are 6 T cell receptor beta chains derived from one specimen sequenced in a study of T cells in Graves' hyperthyroidism and ophthalmopathy. RNA transcripts were the template for amplifying TCR beta CDR3 regions. The HTBI set primed first-round TCR CDR3 RT-PCR. TCRdb reanalysed the multiplex PCR reads using MiXCR and keeps one entry per CDR3 protein. This table has a few hundred thousand distinct CDR3 sequences, about a sixth appearing once. The sequenced material came from blood. The receptors shown here come from an older woman with Graves' ophthalmopathy.

This clonotype showed up many times. The rearrangement joins TRBV18 to TRBJ2-7; a possible D gene is TRBD1 (5 bases). V was cut by 2 bases and J by 6 bases, with 14 bases left in between. The CDR3 covers 14 residues. In germline, CDR1 is KGHSH, CDR2 LQKENI. CDR3 nucleotide sequence: TGTGCCAGCTCACCAATGGGGCAGGGTCCCGAGCAGTACTTC. It yields the protein CASSPMGQGPEQYF.

The sample holds many counts of this clonotype. V is TRBV11-2 and J is TRBJ2-1, with D possibly TRBD2 on 6 matching bases. CDR3 length equals 17 residues. The germline CDR1 and CDR2 sequences are SGHAT and FQNNGV. V lost 5 bases and J lost 0, with 17 bases in between. The CDR3: CASSKAPTGDSYNEQFF. CDR3 coding DNA: TGTGCCAGCAGCAAAGCCCCAACGGGGGACTCCTACAATGAGCAGTTCTTC.

This clonotype was recorded many times. The J gene is TRBJ1-1, the V gene TRBV6-1, with a weak D call TRBD1 (5 bases). The CDR3 extends over 14 amino acids. CDR1 is MNHNS and CDR2 is SASEGT in the germline V gene. The V end lost 6 bases, the J end lost 2 bases, and 13 bases lay between the germline ends. CDR3 DNA sequence: TGTGCCAGCAGCGTATCCGGGGGAAACACTGAAGCTTTCTTT. Translating gives CASSVSGGNTEAFF.

This rearrangement joins TRBV4-2 to TRBJ2-2; TRBD1 aligns across 8 bases. V was clipped by 0 bases and J by 1 base; unmatched bases: 1. Germline CDR1 reads LGHNA; CDR2 reads YNFKEQ. The CDR3 spans 16 residues. CDR3 in DNA: TGTGCCAGCAGCCAAGAAACAGGGGGGAACACCGGGGAGCTGTTTTTT. Encoded protein: CASSQETGGNTGELFF.

This clonotype was counted at least ten times. This rearrangement joins TRBV12-3 or TRBV12-4 to TRBJ2-1, with D perhaps matching TRBD1 (6 bases). The CDR3 consists of 15 residues. The ends were cut back, 6 bases at V and 3 bases at J, with 15 bases in the middle. CDR3 region: CASSQGHTHYNEQFF. DNA for the CDR3: TGTGCCAGCAGCCAGGGACATACTCACTACAATGAGCAGTTCTTC.

The chain combines TRBV5-6 with TRBJ1-5; D not certain. Trimming cost V 1 base and J 1 base, with 6 bases left between them. Germline V gives CDR1 SGHDT, CDR2 YYEEEE. The CDR3 contains 14 residues. The CDR3 loop is CASSLLDSNQPQHF. The CDR3 DNA follows: TGTGCCAGCAGCTTGTTAGACAGCAATCAGCCCCAGCATTTT.